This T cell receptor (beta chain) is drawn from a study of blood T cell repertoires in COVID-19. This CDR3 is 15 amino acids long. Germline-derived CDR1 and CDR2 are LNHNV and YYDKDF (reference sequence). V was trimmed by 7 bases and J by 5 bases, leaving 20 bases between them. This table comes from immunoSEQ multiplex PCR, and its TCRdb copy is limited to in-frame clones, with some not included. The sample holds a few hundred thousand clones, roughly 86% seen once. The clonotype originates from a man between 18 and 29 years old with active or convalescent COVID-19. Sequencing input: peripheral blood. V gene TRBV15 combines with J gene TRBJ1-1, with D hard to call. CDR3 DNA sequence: TGTGCCACCATTGCGGGGTCCCTTCTGGGAACTGAAGCTTTCTTT. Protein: CATIAGSLLGTEAFF. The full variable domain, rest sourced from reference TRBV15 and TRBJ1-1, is DAMVIQNPRYQVTQFGKPVTLSCSQTLNHNVMYWYQQKSSQAPKLLFHYYDKDFNNEADTPDNFQSRRPNTSFCFLDIRSPGLGDTAMYLCATIAGSLLGTEAFFGQGTRLTVV.